Listed below are T cell receptor beta chains from one sample, sequenced in a study of blood T cell repertoires in COVID-19. The table came from immunoSEQ multiplex PCR; TCRdb's copy has only in-frame clones and leaves some out. The repertoire holds some 140,000 clones, with approximately 84% as singletons. Sequencing was done on a sample of peripheral blood. These receptors came from a woman of 80 years or more with acute or convalescent COVID-19. Both conserved end residues are part of each CDR3. The order of the fields is CDR3 DNA, CDR3 protein, V gene, J gene, D gene, clone size. D genes are given only for firm matches. Clone size is stated in some rows and not others, as once, few, many or a class when expanded.

CDR3 DNA: TGTGCCAGCAGCCAGACGACAGGGAATCAGCCCCAGCATTTT
CDR3 protein: CASSQTTGNQPQHF
V gene: TRBV6-2/TRBV6-3
J gene: TRBJ1-5
D gene: TRBD1
clone size: .

CDR3 DNA: TGTGCCAGCAGACAGGACGGTACCGGGGAGCTGTTTTTT
CDR3 protein: CASRQDGTGELFF
V gene: TRBV6-5
J gene: TRBJ2-2
D gene: .
clone size: .

CDR3 DNA: TGTGCCAGCAGTTACTCGTTTAGCTCGGACAGGTCCAACGAGCAGTACTTC
CDR3 protein: CASSYSFSSDRSNEQYF
V gene: TRBV6-2/TRBV6-3
J gene: TRBJ2-7
D gene: TRBD1
clone size: .

CDR3 DNA: TGTGCCAGCAGCCAATGGGGGCCCAACCCGGGGGAGACCCAGTACTTC
CDR3 protein: CASSQWGPNPGETQYF
V gene: TRBV14
J gene: TRBJ2-5
D gene: .
clone size: .

CDR3 DNA: TGTGCCTGGAGTGTAATGACAGGGGAAAATTCACCCCTCCACTTT
CDR3 protein: CAWSVMTGENSPLHF
V gene: TRBV30
J gene: TRBJ1-6
D gene: TRBD1
clone size: .

CDR3 DNA: TGTGCCAGCAGCCCGGACAGAAGCTCCTATAATTCACCCCTCCACTTT
CDR3 protein: CASSPDRSSYNSPLHF
V gene: TRBV7-9
J gene: TRBJ1-6
D gene: .
clone size: .

CDR3 DNA: TGCGCCAGCAGCCAAGATCCCGGGGGGGGAACTAATGAAAAACTGTTTTTT
CDR3 protein: CASSQDPGGGTNEKLFF
V gene: TRBV4-3
J gene: TRBJ1-4
D gene: .
clone size: .

CDR3 DNA: TGTGCCAGCAGTGACCAGGGGGTCTCGCTCTATGGCTACACCTTC
CDR3 protein: CASSDQGVSLYGYTF
V gene: TRBV6-1
J gene: TRBJ1-2
D gene: TRBD1
clone size: .

CDR3 DNA: TGTGCCAGTGGCGCGGCCTCTGGAAACACCATATATTTT
CDR3 protein: CASGAASGNTIYF
V gene: TRBV19
J gene: TRBJ1-3
D gene: .
clone size: .

CDR3 DNA: TGTGCCAGCAGCTTATTGGTAGGGGGCACAGATACGCAGTATTTT
CDR3 protein: CASSLLVGGTDTQYF
V gene: TRBV11-2
J gene: TRBJ2-3
D gene: .
clone size: few

CDR3 DNA: TGTGCCAGTCCTCGGACAGGGGGCGGGGATACGCAGTATTTT
CDR3 protein: CASPRTGGGDTQYF
V gene: TRBV6-5
J gene: TRBJ2-3
D gene: TRBD1
clone size: .

CDR3 DNA: TGCGCCAGCAGCCCACACCGGACAGGGGGCAACTATGGCTACACCTTC
CDR3 protein: CASSPHRTGGNYGYTF
V gene: TRBV4-1
J gene: TRBJ1-2
D gene: TRBD1
clone size: .

CDR3 DNA: TGTGCCTGGGAGCACAACACTGAAGCTTTCTTT
CDR3 protein: CAWEHNTEAFF
V gene: TRBV30
J gene: TRBJ1-1
D gene: .
clone size: .

CDR3 DNA: TGTGCCAGCAGCCCGCCCGGGATGAACACTGAAGCTTTCTTT
CDR3 protein: CASSPPGMNTEAFF
V gene: TRBV14
J gene: TRBJ1-1
D gene: .
clone size: .

CDR3 DNA: TGTGCCGCCGGAGAGGGTCTCTATGGCTACACCTTC
CDR3 protein: CAAGEGLYGYTF
V gene: TRBV19
J gene: TRBJ1-2
D gene: .
clone size: .

CDR3 DNA: TGTGCCAGCAGTTTTCAGAAGCCAGAGCGCTCACCCCTCCACTTT
CDR3 protein: CASSFQKPERSPLHF
V gene: TRBV6-2/TRBV6-3
J gene: TRBJ1-6
D gene: .
clone size: once

CDR3 DNA: TGTGCCAGCAGAGAGAGTCCGGGACTAGCGGGAGGTAATCTGTATTTT
CDR3 protein: CASRESPGLAGGNLYF
V gene: TRBV11-2
J gene: TRBJ2-3
D gene: TRBD2
clone size: .

CDR3 DNA: TGTGCCAGCACCAGACTAGACCCAAGAACAGATACGCAGTATTTT
CDR3 protein: CASTRLDPRTDTQYF
V gene: TRBV9
J gene: TRBJ2-3
D gene: .
clone size: .

CDR3 DNA: TGTGCCAGTAGTCCGCGCCGGGAGACCGGGGAGCTGTTTTTT
CDR3 protein: CASSPRRETGELFF
V gene: TRBV19
J gene: TRBJ2-2
D gene: .
clone size: .

CDR3 DNA: TGTGCCAGCAGTACAGGGACTAGAGGTGAGCAGTTCTTC
CDR3 protein: CASSTGTRGEQFF
V gene: TRBV2
J gene: TRBJ2-1
D gene: TRBD2
clone size: few